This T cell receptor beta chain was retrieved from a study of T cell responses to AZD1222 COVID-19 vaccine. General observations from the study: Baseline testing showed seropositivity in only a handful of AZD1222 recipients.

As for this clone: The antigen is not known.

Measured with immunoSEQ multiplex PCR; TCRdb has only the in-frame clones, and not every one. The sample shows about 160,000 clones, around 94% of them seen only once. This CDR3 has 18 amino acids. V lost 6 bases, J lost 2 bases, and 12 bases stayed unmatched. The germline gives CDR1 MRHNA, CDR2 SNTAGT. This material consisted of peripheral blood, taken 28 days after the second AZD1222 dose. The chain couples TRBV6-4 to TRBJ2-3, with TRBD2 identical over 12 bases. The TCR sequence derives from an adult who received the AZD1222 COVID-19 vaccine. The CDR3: CASRGILTSGGPTDTQYF. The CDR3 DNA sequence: TGTGCCAGCAGGGGGATTCTGACTAGCGGGGGACCCACAGATACGCAGTATTTT.